These T cell receptor beta chains were read from a single sample in a study of cytomegalovirus exposure and HLA in healthy donors. The table came from immunoSEQ multiplex PCR; TCRdb's copy has only in-frame clones and leaves some out. In the table there are around 99,000 clones, almost 75% of which are singletons. Material for sequencing was PBMCs. The source of these receptors is a man aged 40-55 years in good health and CMV-seronegative. CDR3s include the opening cysteine and the closing phenylalanine or tryptophan. The D gene is left open where the match is weak. Expanded clones get a size class; other rows say once, few or many, or leave the size out.

TRBV5-1	-	16	TRBJ2-7	-	TGCGCCAGCAGCTTGGTTGGGGGGTCTATCTCCTACGAGCAGTACTTC	CASSLVGGSISYEQYF
TRBV5-6	-	14	TRBJ1-5	-	TGTGCCAGCAGCCCGGGTGCGGGGAGCCAGCCCCAGCATTTT	CASSPGAGSQPQHF
TRBV27	-	15	TRBJ1-2	-	TGTGCCAGCAGTTCCCGGGACTTTTCCGTCTATGGCTACACCTTC	CASSSRDFSVYGYTF
TRBV9	-	14	TRBJ2-2	-	TGTGCCAGCAGCGTAGCTTCTTACACCGGGGAGCTGTTTTTT	CASSVASYTGELFF
TRBV7-8	-	14	TRBJ2-3	-	TGTGCCAGCAGCTCGGGCCCTGCGGGGGATACGCAGTATTTT	CASSSGPAGDTQYF
TRBV27	-	17	TRBJ2-6	TRBD1	TGTGCCAGCAGACCGGGACAGGTTCTTTTCGGGGCCAACGTCCTGACTTTC	CASRPGQVLFGANVLTF
TRBV4-2	-	17	TRBJ1-3	TRBD1	TGTGCCAGCAGCCAAGTTGGGACAGCAAACTCTGGAAACACCATATATTTT	CASSQVGTANSGNTIYF
TRBV7-8	-	14	TRBJ1-1	TRBD1	TGTGCCAGCAGCTTATCGACAGGGGTCATTGAAGCTTTCTTT	CASSLSTGVIEAFF
TRBV2	-	17	TRBJ2-6	-	TGTGCCAGCAGTCCGGGACATCTGTTCTCTGGGGCCAACGTCCTGACTTTC	CASSPGHLFSGANVLTF
TRBV7-9	-	12	TRBJ1-2	TRBD1	TGTTCCAGCAGGACAGGGTACTATGGCTACACCTTC	CSSRTGYYGYTF
TRBV9	few	13	TRBJ1-3	-	TGTGCCAGCAGCGTTCCCCCAGGGCGCACCATATATTTT	CASSVPPGRTIYF
TRBV19	-	13	TRBJ2-5	TRBD1	TGTGCCCCCCGACAGGGGGAAGAAGAGACCCAGTACTTC	CAPRQGEEETQYF
TRBV10-2	-	11	TRBJ2-7	-	TGCGCCAGCAGTGACAGGGTCGAGCAGTACTTC	CASSDRVEQYF
TRBV6-6	-	15	TRBJ1-1	-	TGTGCCAGCAGTTACGGAGAGGTTTTAGAGACTGAAGCTTTCTTT	CASSYGEVLETEAFF
TRBV10-3	-	14	TRBJ2-7	-	TGTGCCATCAGTGAGTCGACGACTCCCTACGAGCAGTACTTC	CAISESTTPYEQYF
TRBV28	-	14	TRBJ2-7	TRBD1	TGTGCCAGCAGCCTTGGACAGGGGGCTCTTGAGCAGTACTTC	CASSLGQGALEQYF
TRBV7-6	-	14	TRBJ2-3	TRBD1	TGTGCCAGCAGCCGACAGGGGGGCACAGATACGCAGTATTTT	CASSRQGGTDTQYF
TRBV5-4	-	14	TRBJ2-1	TRBD2	TGTGCCAGCAGCTTTAGCGGGCCCGTGGGTGAGCAGTTCTTC	CASSFSGPVGEQFF
TRBV5-4	-	13	TRBJ1-2	-	TGTGCCAGCAGGACGGACCGATGGAGGGGCTACACCTTC	CASRTDRWRGYTF
TRBV2	once	15	TRBJ2-7	TRBD2	TGTGCCAGCAGTGGGGTGGAGCGGGGGACCTACGAGCAGTACTTC	CASSGVERGTYEQYF
TRBV4-3	-	18	TRBJ2-1	TRBD1	TGCGCCAGCAGCCAGACGGGACAGGGTGTCCTCCCGGGGGATGAGCAGTTCTTC	CASSQTGQGVLPGDEQFF
TRBV15	-	12	TRBJ1-1	-	TGTGCCACCAGCAGAGAGGGCAGAAGAGCTTTCTTT	CATSREGRRAFF
TRBV5-4	-	15	TRBJ2-3	TRBD1	TGTGCCAGCAGCTTCCCGGGACAGGGTACAGATACGCAGTATTTT	CASSFPGQGTDTQYF
TRBV20-1	-	11	TRBJ2-3	-	TGCAGTGCTAGAGGAGGAGATACGCAGTATTTT	CSARGGDTQYF
TRBV7-9	-	16	TRBJ2-2	-	TGTTCCAGCAGCTCCGCCTCGACAGCACCGACCGGGGAGCTGTTTTTT	CSSSSASTAPTGELFF
TRBV4-1	-	15	TRBJ2-7	-	TGCGCCAGCAGCCAAGATGAATCCAAGAGGTACGAGCAGTACTTC	CASSQDESKRYEQYF